This TCR beta chain was sequenced for a study of blood T cell repertoires in COVID-19. The data were produced by immunoSEQ multiplex PCR, yet TCRdb's version contains in-frame clones alone and is incomplete. The data show roughly 230,000 clones, around four fifths seen once. Trimming took off 4 bases at V and 2 bases at J, with 15 bases between the two ends. Germline V lookup: CDR1 KGHDR, CDR2 SFDVKD. The CDR3 consists of 16 residues. Sequenced input: peripheral blood. The chain recombines TRBV24-1 with TRBJ2-3, with D possibly TRBD2 on 6 matching bases. This clonotype originated in a man between 40 and 49 years old with active or convalescent COVID-19. CDR3 coding DNA: TGTGCCACCAGTGACCCCCCTGGGAGGTACACAGATACGCAGTATTTT. Translated, it gives CATSDPPGRYTDTQYF.